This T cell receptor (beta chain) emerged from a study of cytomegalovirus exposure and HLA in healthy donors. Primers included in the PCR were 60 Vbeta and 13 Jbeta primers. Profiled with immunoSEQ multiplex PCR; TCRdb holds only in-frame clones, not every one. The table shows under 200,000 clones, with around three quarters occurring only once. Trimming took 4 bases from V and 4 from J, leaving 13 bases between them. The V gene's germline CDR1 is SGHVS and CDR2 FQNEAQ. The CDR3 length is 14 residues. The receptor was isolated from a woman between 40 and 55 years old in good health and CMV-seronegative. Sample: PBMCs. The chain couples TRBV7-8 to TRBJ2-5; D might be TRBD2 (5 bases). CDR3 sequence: CASSSHRGSETQYF. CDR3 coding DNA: TGTGCCAGCAGCTCTCATCGAGGGTCAGAGACCCAGTACTTC. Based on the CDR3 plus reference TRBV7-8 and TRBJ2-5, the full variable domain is GAGVSQSPRYKVAKRGQDVALRCDPISGHVSLFWYQQALGQGPEFLTYFQNEAQLDKSGLPSDRFFAERPEGSVSTLKIQRTQQEDSAVYLCASSSHRGSETQYFGPGTRLLVL.